The rows below give T cell receptor beta chains drawn from one sample of a study of CD8+CD57+ T cells in acquired aplastic anemia. TCRdb reprocessed the reads via MiXCR and lists one record per CDR3 protein. The sample has more than 45,000 distinct CDR3 sequences; around 50% are singletons. Sequencing used sorted CD4+, CD8+, or CD8+CD57+ T cells (not recorded which) from PBMCs. These TCRs come from a human donor with aplastic anemia. The CDR3 runs from the conserved cysteine through the conserved F or W. D genes are given only for firm matches. The size of a clone is reported for some rows only, either as once, few or many, or as a class for expanded clones.

TRBJ1-5	few	TRBV24-1	13	NA	TGTGCCACCAGTGACTGGGACGGGCAGGCCCAGCATTTT	CATSDWDGQAQHF
TRBJ2-7	NA	TRBV19	16	TRBD2	TGTGCCAGTAGCCCAACACTAGCGGGGGGCGGGTACGAGCAGTACTTC	CASSPTLAGGGYEQYF
TRBJ1-5	NA	TRBV24-1	13	NA	TGTGCCACCGGGGGGGAGCTTAATCAGCCCCAGCATTTT	CATGGELNQPQHF
TRBJ2-6	many	TRBV19	13	NA	TGTGCCAGTACCATTAGTAGGGCCAACGTCCTGACTTTC	CASTISRANVLTF
TRBJ2-7	NA	TRBV25-1	14	TRBD1	TGTGCCAGCAGCTTATACAGGGGATCCTACGAGCAGTACTTC	CASSLYRGSYEQYF
TRBJ2-7	NA	TRBV20-1	12	TRBD2	TGCAGTGCGCGCGGGGGGGCCTACGAGCAGTACTTC	CSARGGAYEQYF
TRBJ2-7	NA	TRBV19	13	NA	TGTGCCAGTAGTATGGCAGGCGAGGACGAGCAGTACTTC	CASSMAGEDEQYF
TRBJ2-5	NA	TRBV7-8	14	NA	TGTGCCAGCAGCTTCGGGACTCTACAAGAGACCCAGTACTTC	CASSFGTLQETQYF
TRBJ2-7	NA	TRBV4-3	16	NA	TGCGCCAGCAGCCAAGAGGTGAACAGCCCCTCCTACGAGCAGTACTTC	CASSQEVNSPSYEQYF
TRBJ2-5	few	TRBV15	14	NA	TGTGCCACCAGCGGACGGACTCAACAAGAGACCCAGTACTTC	CATSGRTQQETQYF
TRBJ2-5	NA	TRBV29-1	15	NA	TGCAGCGTTGGGCCCCGATTAGCGCAACAAGAGACCCAGTACTTC	CSVGPRLAQQETQYF
TRBJ2-2	few	TRBV7-2	15	NA	TGTGCCAGCAGCTTAAGCGGGTATCACACCGGGGAGCTGTTTTTT	CASSLSGYHTGELFF
TRBJ2-2	many	TRBV7-3	12	NA	TGTGCCAGCAGCTTAAGAACCGGGGAGCTGTTTTTT	CASSLRTGELFF
TRBJ1-1	once	TRBV10-3	14	NA	TGTGCCATCAGTGAGTCGGGAGGGAGGACTGAAGCTTTCTTT	CAISESGGRTEAFF
TRBJ2-2	NA	TRBV27	11	NA	TGTGCCAGCAGTTCCACCGGGGAGCTGTTTTTT	CASSSTGELFF
TRBJ1-5	NA	TRBV25-1	14	NA	TGCGCCAGCGTCGGACACAATAGCAATCAGCCCCAGCATTTT	CASVGHNSNQPQHF
TRBJ2-2	medium-sized	TRBV10-2	12	NA	TGCGCCAGCAGTGTCACGTCCGGGGAGCTGTTTTTT	CASSVTSGELFF
TRBJ1-5	NA	TRBV19	13	NA	TGTGCCAGTAGTTTGGGGGTCAATCAGCCCCAGCATTTT	CASSLGVNQPQHF
TRBJ2-7	NA	TRBV19	14	TRBD2	TGTGCCAGCAGTGGGACTAGCGCTTCCTACGAGCAGTACTTC	CASSGTSASYEQYF
TRBJ1-1	NA	TRBV11-1	17	NA	TGTGCCAGCAGCTTAGCCTGGGGAAGGGGGACGAACACTGAAGCTTTCTTT	CASSLAWGRGTNTEAFF
TRBJ1-6	NA	TRBV10-1	12	TRBD1	TGCGCCAGCGGGGACAGTCGATCACCCCTCCACTTT	CASGDSRSPLHF
TRBJ1-2	many	TRBV6-5	15	NA	TGTGCCAGCAGTTACTCGGGAACTTGGGCGGATGGCTACACCTTC	CASSYSGTWADGYTF
TRBJ2-2	many	TRBV5-1	14	TRBD2	TGCGCCACTTCTAGCGGGGGCCCCACCGGGGAGCTGTTTTTT	CATSSGGPTGELFF
TRBJ2-7	many	TRBV6-1	13	TRBD1	TGTGCCAGCAGCCTGACAGGGGTGCACGAGCAGTACTTC	CASSLTGVHEQYF
TRBJ2-2	NA	TRBV20-1	9	NA	TGCAGTGCTAACGGGGAGCTGTTTTTT	CSANGELFF
TRBJ1-6	NA	TRBV20-1	15	NA	TGCAGTGCTAGCCCAGGGAGCTCCTATAATTCACCCCTCCACTTT	CSASPGSSYNSPLHF
TRBJ2-1	NA	TRBV19	15	NA	TGTGCCAGTAGGACGACTGACCAACCCTACAATGAGCAGTTCTTC	CASRTTDQPYNEQFF
TRBJ1-1	NA	TRBV7-9	11	NA	TGTGCCAGCAGCTCCACAGGAGAAGCTTTCTTT	CASSSTGEAFF
TRBJ2-7	NA	TRBV29-1	12	TRBD1	TGCAGCGTTTGGGACAGCACCTACGAGCAGTACTTC	CSVWDSTYEQYF
TRBJ1-1	few	TRBV10-3	14	NA	TGTGCCATCAAAAGAGGAAGGGATGGGACTGAAGCTTTCTTT	CAIKRGRDGTEAFF
TRBJ1-2	NA	TRBV19	11	NA	TGTGCCAGTATGACGAGTGGCGGCTACACCTTC	CASMTSGGYTF
TRBJ2-3	NA	TRBV7-9	12	NA	TGTGCCAGCAGCCCCTTCGGAATGGCGCAGTATTTT	CASSPFGMAQYF
TRBJ1-1	few	TRBV27	15	NA	TGTGCCAGCAGTGTCCGGCGACAGATGAACACTGAAGCTTTCTTT	CASSVRRQMNTEAFF
TRBJ1-2	NA	TRBV10-3	13	NA	TGTGCCAGCAAGAACAGTGGCGGACGGGGCTACACCTTC	CASKNSGGRGYTF
TRBJ2-7	NA	TRBV25-1	14	NA	TGTGCCAGCAGTGTCGGGGGACCAAACTACGAGCAGTACTTC	CASSVGGPNYEQYF
TRBJ1-1	NA	TRBV2	13	NA	TGTGCCAGCAGGGGGGGGCCAATCGCTGAAGCTTTCTTT	CASRGGPIAEAFF
TRBJ2-1	many	TRBV13	12	NA	TGTGCCAGCAGCGAGGGAGCACGTGAGCAGTTCTTC	CASSEGAREQFF
TRBJ2-7	NA	TRBV15	16	TRBD1	TGTGCCACCAGCAGAGAGGGAGGGACAGGGGGCTACGAGCAGTACTTC	CATSREGGTGGYEQYF
TRBJ2-2	NA	TRBV25-1	14	TRBD1	TGTGCCAGCAGCGGGACAGGGGCGACCGGGGAGCTGTTTTTT	CASSGTGATGELFF
TRBJ2-3	NA	TRBV24-1	13	NA	TGTGCCACTTGGGGACGGAACACAGATACGCAGTATTTT	CATWGRNTDTQYF
TRBJ1-2	NA	TRBV29-1	14	NA	TGCAGCGTTGAAGCCGTGGAACAAAGCTATGGCTACACCTTC	CSVEAVEQSYGYTF
TRBJ1-2	NA	TRBV29-1	11	TRBD1	TGCAGCGTTGTAAGGACAGGTGTCTACACCTTC	CSVVRTGVYTF